One T cell receptor (beta chain) is described in this entry. Its specificity is not known. These data come from a study of T cells in localized non-small cell lung cancer. Broader study findings: Sequence data derive from only one tumor region, so heterogeneity remains possible. The appearance of a median roughly 61 of the top 100 tumor clones was seen in adjacent lung. Peak T cell clonality was found in uninvolved adjacent lung, exceeding tumor. Higher T cell density in the blood was associated with longer overall survival, whereas higher adjacent-lung clonality associated with shorter survival.

V gave up 7 bases and J gave up 3 bases; unmatched junction bases: 5. The CDR3 runs to 13 residues. From germline, CDR1 is SNHLY and CDR2 FYNNEI. Sequencing was performed with immunoSEQ multiplex PCR; in TCRdb, only in-frame clones are kept and a portion is missing. The sample consists of some 55,000 clones, under 85% of them appearing once. The starting material was peripheral blood, obtained before any cancer treatment. This clonotype was sampled from a female donor of 60 years or more with stage II squamous cell lung carcinoma. The J gene is TRBJ2-7, the V gene TRBV2; 8 bases fit TRBD2. For the CDR3, the DNA is TGTGCCAGCACGGTAGCGGGGTACTACGAGCAGTACTTC. This sequence encodes CASTVAGYYEQYF.